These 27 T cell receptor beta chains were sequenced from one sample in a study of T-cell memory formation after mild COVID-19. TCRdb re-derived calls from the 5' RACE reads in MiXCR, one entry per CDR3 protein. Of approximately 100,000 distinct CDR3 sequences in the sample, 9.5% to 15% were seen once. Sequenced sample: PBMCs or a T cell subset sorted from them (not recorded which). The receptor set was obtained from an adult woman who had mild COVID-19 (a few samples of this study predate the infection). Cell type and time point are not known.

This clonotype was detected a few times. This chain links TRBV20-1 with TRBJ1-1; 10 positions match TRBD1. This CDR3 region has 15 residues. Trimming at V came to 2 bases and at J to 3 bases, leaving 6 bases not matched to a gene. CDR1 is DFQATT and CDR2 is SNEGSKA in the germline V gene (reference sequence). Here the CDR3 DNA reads TGCAGTGCTAGATCCTGGACAGGGGGGGACACTGAAGCTTTCTTT. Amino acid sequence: CSARSWTGGDTEAFF.

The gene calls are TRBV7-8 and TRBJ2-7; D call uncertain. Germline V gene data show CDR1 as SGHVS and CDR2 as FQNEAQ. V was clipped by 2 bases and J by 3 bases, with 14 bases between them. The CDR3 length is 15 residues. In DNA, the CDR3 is TGTGCCAGCAGCTTACCCCGACAAGGCTTCTACGAGCAGTACTTC. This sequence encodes CASSLPRQGFYEQYF.

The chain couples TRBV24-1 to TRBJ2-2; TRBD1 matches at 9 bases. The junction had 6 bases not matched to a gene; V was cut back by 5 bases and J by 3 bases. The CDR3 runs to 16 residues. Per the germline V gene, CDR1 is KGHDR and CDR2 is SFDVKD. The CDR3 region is CATSVGQGVDTGELFF. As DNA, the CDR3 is TGTGCCACCAGTGTGGGACAGGGTGTGGACACCGGGGAGCTGTTTTTT.

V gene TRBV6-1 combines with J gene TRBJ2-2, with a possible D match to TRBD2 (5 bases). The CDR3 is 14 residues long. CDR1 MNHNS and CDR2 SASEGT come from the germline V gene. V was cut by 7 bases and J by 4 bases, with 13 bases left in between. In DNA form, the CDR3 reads TGTGCCAGCACTCCCGGGGAAGCCACCGGGGAGCTGTTTTTT. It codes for CASTPGEATGELFF.

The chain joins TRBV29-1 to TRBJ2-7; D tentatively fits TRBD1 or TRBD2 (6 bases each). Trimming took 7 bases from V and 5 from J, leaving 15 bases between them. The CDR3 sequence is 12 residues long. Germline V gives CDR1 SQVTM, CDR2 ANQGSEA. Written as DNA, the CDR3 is TGCAGCGCAGAAGGGGGGAGGAACGAGCAGTACTTC. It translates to CSAEGGRNEQYF.

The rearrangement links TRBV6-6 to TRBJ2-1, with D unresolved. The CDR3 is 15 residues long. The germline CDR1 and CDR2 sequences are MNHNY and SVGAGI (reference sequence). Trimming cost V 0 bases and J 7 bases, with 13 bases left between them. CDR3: CASSYSGSTGNEQFF. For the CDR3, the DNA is TGTGCCAGCAGTTACTCTGGGTCGACCGGGAATGAGCAGTTCTTC.

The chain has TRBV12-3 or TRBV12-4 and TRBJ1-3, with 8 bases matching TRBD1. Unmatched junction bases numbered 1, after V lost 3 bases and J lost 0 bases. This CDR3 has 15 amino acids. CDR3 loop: CASSFDRGSGNTIYF. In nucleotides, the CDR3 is TGTGCCAGCAGTTTTGACAGGGGCTCTGGAAACACCATATATTTT.

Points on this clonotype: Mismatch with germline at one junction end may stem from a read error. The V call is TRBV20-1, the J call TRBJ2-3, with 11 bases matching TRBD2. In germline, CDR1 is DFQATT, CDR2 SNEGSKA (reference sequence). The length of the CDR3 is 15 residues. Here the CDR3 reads CSARGLAGGLDTQYF. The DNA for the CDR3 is TGCAGCGCTAGGGGGTTAGCGGGAGGGCTGGATACGCAGTATTTT.

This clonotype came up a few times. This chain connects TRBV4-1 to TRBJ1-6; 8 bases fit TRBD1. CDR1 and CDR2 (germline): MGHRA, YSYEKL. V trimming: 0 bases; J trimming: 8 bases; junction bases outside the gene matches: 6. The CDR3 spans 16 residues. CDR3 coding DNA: TGCGCCAGCAGCCAAGATGCAGGGGGCTTGGATTCACCCCTCCACTTT. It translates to CASSQDAGGLDSPLHF.

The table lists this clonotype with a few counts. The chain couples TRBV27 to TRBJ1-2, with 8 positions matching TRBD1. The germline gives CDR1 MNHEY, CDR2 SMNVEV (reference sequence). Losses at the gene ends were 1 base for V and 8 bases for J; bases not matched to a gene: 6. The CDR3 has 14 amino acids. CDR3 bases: TGTGCCAGCAGTTTATATGGACAGGGAGACGGCTACACCTTC. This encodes CASSLYGQGDGYTF.

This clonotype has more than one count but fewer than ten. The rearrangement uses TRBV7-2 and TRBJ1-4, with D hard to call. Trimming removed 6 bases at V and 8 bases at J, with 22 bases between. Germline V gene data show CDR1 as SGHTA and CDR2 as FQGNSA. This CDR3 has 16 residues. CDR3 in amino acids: CASSLSSARGQEKLFF. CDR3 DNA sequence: TGTGCCAGCAGTCTCTCCTCGGCGAGAGGCCAGGAAAAACTGTTTTTT.

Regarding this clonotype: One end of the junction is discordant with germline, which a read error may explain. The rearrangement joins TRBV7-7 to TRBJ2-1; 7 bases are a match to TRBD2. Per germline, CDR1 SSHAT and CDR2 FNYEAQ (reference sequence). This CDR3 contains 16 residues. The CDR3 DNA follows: TGTGCTAGCAGCCCCTGGGTGGGGCTAGCGGACAATGAGCAGTTCTTC. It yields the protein CASSPWVGLADNEQFF.

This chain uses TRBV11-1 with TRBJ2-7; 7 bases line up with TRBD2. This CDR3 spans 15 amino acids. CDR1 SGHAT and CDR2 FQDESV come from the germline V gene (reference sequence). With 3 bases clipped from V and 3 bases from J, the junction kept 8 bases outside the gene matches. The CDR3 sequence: CASSFGNSGRYEQYF. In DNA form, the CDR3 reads TGTGCCAGCAGCTTCGGGAATAGCGGGCGCTACGAGCAGTACTTC.

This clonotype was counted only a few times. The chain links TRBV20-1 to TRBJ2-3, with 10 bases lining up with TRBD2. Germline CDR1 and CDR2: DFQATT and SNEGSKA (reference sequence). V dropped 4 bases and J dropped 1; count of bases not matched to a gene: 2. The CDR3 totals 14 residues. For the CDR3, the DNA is TGCAGTGCTAACCTAGCGGGGGGCACAGATACGCAGTATTTT. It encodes CSANLAGGTDTQYF.

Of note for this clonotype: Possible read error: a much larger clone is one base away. CDR3 DNA: TGTGCCAGCAGCCCCACCCCGACAGGGAGGGGCACTGAAGCTTTCTTT. Protein product: CASSPTPTGRGTEAFF. The chain couples TRBV7-3 to TRBJ1-1, with 7 bases matching TRBD1. The length of the CDR3 is 16 residues. Germline values: CDR1 SGHTA, CDR2 FQGTGA. V lost 5 bases to trimming and J lost 4 bases; unmatched junction nucleotides: 13.

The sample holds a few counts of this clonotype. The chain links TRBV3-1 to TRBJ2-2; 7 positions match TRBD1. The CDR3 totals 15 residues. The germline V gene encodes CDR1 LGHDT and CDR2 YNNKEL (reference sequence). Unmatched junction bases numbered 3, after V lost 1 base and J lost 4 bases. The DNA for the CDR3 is TGTGCCAGCAGCCAAGTGGACAGGATCACCGGGGAGCTGTTTTTT. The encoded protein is CASSQVDRITGELFF.

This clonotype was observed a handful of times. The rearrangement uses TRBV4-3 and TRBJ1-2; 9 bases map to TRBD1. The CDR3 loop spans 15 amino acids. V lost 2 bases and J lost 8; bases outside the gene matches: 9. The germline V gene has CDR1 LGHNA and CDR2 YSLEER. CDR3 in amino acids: CASSQPPDRGGGYTF. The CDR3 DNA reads TGCGCCAGCAGCCAACCCCCGGACAGGGGCGGAGGCTACACCTTC.

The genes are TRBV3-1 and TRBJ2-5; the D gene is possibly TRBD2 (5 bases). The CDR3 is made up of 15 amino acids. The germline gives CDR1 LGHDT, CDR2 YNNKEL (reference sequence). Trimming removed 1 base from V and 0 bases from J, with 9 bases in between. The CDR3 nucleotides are TGTGCCAGCAGCCAAGGGACTGGGGACCAAGAGACCCAGTACTTC. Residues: CASSQGTGDQETQYF.

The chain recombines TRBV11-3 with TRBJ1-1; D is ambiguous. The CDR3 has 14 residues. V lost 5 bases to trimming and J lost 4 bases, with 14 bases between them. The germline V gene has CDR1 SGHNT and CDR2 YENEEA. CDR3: CASSLKVAGTEAFF. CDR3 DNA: TGTGCCAGCAGCCTAAAAGTGGCTGGCACTGAAGCTTTCTTT.

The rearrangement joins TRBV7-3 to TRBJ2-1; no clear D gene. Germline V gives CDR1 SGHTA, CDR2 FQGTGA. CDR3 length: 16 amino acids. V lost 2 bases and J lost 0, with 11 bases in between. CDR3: CASSLGLSSSYNEQFF. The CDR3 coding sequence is TGTGCCAGCAGCTTAGGATTGAGTAGCTCCTACAATGAGCAGTTCTTC.

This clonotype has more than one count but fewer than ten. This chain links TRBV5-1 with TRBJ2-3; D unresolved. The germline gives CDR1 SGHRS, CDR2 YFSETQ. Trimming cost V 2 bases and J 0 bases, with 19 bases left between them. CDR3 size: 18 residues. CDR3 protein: CASSFGTDQFSSTDTQYF. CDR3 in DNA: TGCGCCAGCAGCTTCGGCACTGACCAATTTTCTAGCACAGATACGCAGTATTTT.

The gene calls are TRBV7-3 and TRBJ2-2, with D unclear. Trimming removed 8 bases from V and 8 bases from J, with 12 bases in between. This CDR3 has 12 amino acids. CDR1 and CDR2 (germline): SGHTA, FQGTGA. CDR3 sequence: CASSSLGGELFF. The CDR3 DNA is TGTGCCAGCTCATCGTTGGGAGGGGAGCTGTTTTTT. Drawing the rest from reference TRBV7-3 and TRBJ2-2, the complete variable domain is GAGVSQTPSNKVTEKGKYVELRCDPISGHTALYWYRQSLGQGPEFLIYFQGTGAADDSGLPNDRFFAVRPEGSVSTLKIQRTERGDSAVYLCASSSLGGELFFGEGSRLTVL.

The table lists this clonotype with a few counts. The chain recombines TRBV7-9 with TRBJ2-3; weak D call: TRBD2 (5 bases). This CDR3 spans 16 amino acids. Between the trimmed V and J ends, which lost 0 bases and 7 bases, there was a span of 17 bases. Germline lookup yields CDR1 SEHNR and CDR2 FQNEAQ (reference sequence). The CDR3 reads CASSLASGIEQNTQYF. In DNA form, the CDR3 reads TGTGCCAGCAGCTTAGCGTCGGGGATCGAGCAAAATACGCAGTATTTT.

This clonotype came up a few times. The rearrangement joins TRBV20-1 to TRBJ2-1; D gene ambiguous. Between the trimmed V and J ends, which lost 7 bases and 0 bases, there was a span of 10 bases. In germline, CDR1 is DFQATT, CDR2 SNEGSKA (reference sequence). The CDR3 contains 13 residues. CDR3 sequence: CSEAHSSYNEQFF. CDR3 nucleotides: TGCAGTGAAGCGCATAGCTCCTACAATGAGCAGTTCTTC.

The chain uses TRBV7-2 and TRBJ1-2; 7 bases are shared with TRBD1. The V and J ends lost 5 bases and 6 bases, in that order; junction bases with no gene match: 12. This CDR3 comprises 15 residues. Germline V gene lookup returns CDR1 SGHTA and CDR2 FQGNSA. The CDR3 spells CASSLTLGGLDGYTF. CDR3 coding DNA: TGTGCCAGCAGCCTTACGTTAGGGGGCCTGGATGGCTACACCTTC.

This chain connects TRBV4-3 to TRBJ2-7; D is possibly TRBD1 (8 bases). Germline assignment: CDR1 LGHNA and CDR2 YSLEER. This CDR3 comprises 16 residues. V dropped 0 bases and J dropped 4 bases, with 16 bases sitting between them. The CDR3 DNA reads TGCGCCAGCAGCCAAGAACCCACACAGGGGGGGTACGAGCAGTACTTC. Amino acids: CASSQEPTQGGYEQYF.

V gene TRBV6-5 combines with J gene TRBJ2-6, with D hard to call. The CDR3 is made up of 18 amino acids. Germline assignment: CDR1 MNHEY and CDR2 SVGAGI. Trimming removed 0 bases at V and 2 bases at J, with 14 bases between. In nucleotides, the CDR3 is TGTGCCAGCAGTTACTCTCACGACGGCCCGACTGGGGCCAACGTCCTGACTTTC. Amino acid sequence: CASSYSHDGPTGANVLTF.